The 7 T cell receptor beta chains presented below share a single source sample, sequenced in a study of CD8+CD57+ T cells in acquired aplastic anemia. CDR3 and TCR beta VDJ profiling relied on genomic DNA as the template. MiXCR was run by TCRdb on the reads, yielding one entry per CDR3 protein. The repertoire holds around 180,000 distinct CDR3 sequences, with under 75% as singletons. The sequencing input was sorted CD4+, CD8+, or CD8+CD57+ T cells (not recorded which) from PBMCs. These receptors were obtained from a human donor in good health.

This clonotype has a handful of counts. The genes are TRBV28 and TRBJ2-1; 12 nucleotides line up with TRBD2. The CDR3 extends over 17 amino acids. The germline V gene encodes CDR1 MDHEN and CDR2 SYDVKM. V lost 3 bases to trimming and J lost 0 bases; unmatched junction nucleotides: 3. The DNA of the CDR3 is TGTGCCAGCAGTTTGGTGACTAGCGGGAGCTCCTACAATGAGCAGTTCTTC. Its translation: CASSLVTSGSSYNEQFF.

The chain recombines TRBV7-9 with TRBJ2-7; the match to TRBD1 covers 7 bases. V lost 5 bases, J lost 6 bases, and 13 bases stayed unmatched. The CDR3 is 15 residues long. The V gene's germline CDR1 is SEHNR and CDR2 FQNEAQ (reference sequence). CDR3 sequence: CASSPKGKGAVEQYF. The CDR3 nucleotides are TGTGCCAGCAGCCCTAAGGGAAAGGGGGCTGTCGAGCAGTACTTC.

As to this clonotype: This CDR3 is missing its conserved last phenylalanine or tryptophan, likely due to a read error. J is TRBJ2-2 and V is TRBV15; D unclear. This CDR3 has 15 residues. V shed 4 bases and J shed 1 base, with 10 bases lying between them. CDR1 is LNHNV and CDR2 is YYDKDF in the germline V gene (reference sequence). CDR3 DNA sequence: TGTGCCACCAGCACTAAAGGAAGGAACACCGGGGAGCTGTTTCTT. It translates to CATSTKGRNTGELFL.

This clonotype was observed a handful of times. One end of the junction varies from germline; a read error may be responsible. CDR3 residues: CASSWGPSDF. The CDR3 DNA reads as TGTGCCAGCAGCTGGGGTCCTAGCGACTTC. J is TRBJ2-5 and V is TRBV7-9, with D possibly being TRBD2 (6 bases). CDR1 and CDR2 (germline): SEHNR, FQNEAQ (reference sequence). The CDR3 runs to 10 residues.

This clonotype was observed a single time. This sequence joins TRBV2 and TRBJ2-2; D possibly corresponds to TRBD1 (5 bases). The CDR3 loop spans 15 amino acids. Germline CDR1 SNHLY, CDR2 FYNNEI. Trimming took 4 bases from V and 0 from J, leaving 9 bases between them. The CDR3 DNA sequence: TGTGCCAGCAGTGTGAGGACACCGAACACCGGGGAGCTGTTTTTT. Translation gives CASSVRTPNTGELFF.

The V call is TRBV7-2, the J call TRBJ1-1, with a tentative D call TRBD1 (5 bases). This CDR3 contains 12 residues. Germline CDR1 reads SGHTA; CDR2 reads FQGNSA. The ends were cut back, 6 bases at V and 2 bases at J, with 7 bases in the middle. CDR3 loop: CASSGANTEAFF. The CDR3 coding sequence is TGTGCCAGCAGTGGGGCAAACACTGAAGCTTTCTTT.

The J gene is TRBJ1-2, the V gene TRBV25-1, with TRBD1 identical over 8 bases. The length of the CDR3 is 13 residues. V shed 6 bases, J shed 5 bases, and the junction held 5 bases outside the gene matches. The germline CDR1 and CDR2 sequences are MGHDK and SYGVNS. CDR3 residues: CASSQDRVYGYTF. CDR3 nucleotides: TGTGCCAGCAGCCAGGACAGGGTATATGGCTACACCTTC.